This entry concerns a single T cell receptor (beta chain). Its specificity is unknown. This same CDR3 is encoded by further DNA sequences in the sample. The PCR made use of 60 Vbeta and 13 Jbeta primers. TCRdb's table, derived via immunoSEQ multiplex PCR, lists solely in-frame clones and lacks some. This sample has fewer than 200,000 clones; 82% occur once, and the top ten carry about 1.5%. The data belong to a study of cytomegalovirus exposure and HLA in healthy donors. Findings and limits, study-wide: A prior analysis recorded that most TCR beta V segments were productive about 87% or about 30% of the time. Many donors carried some public TCRs, although rarity characterized most TCR sequences.

Germline V lookup: CDR1 MNHEY, CDR2 SMNVEV (reference sequence). With 4 bases removed from V and 2 bases from J, the gap between germline ends came to 3 bases. The CDR3 has 11 amino acids. The rearrangement links TRBV27 to TRBJ2-7; D call uncertain. Sample: PBMCs. The TCR comes from a male donor in good health and CMV-seronegative. The CDR3 sequence is CASSSTYEQYF. The CDR3 nucleotides read TGTGCCAGCAGTTCCACCTACGAGCAGTACTTC.